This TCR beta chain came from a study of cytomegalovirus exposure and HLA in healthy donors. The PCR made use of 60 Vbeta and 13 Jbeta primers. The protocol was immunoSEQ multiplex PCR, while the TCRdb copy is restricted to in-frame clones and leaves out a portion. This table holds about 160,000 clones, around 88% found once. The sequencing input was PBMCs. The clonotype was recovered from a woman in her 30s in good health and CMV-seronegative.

The CDR3 DNA reads as TGCGCCAGCAGCCAAGAGGGACGCGGGGGGAAGGTATATGAGCAGTTCTTC. It specifies CASSQEGRGGKVYEQFF. The chain uses TRBV4-3 and TRBJ2-1, with 8 nucleotides matching TRBD2. The CDR3 covers 17 residues. Germline CDR1 LGHNA, CDR2 YSLEER. V dropped 0 bases and J dropped 8; count of bases not matched to a gene: 12.